This TCR beta chain was sequenced during a study of T cell responses to AZD1222 COVID-19 vaccine. Points from the study as a whole: Repertoire sampling was restricted to post-peak T cell response timepoints.

Method: immunoSEQ multiplex PCR; TCRdb's copy keeps in-frame clones and lacks some. The sample has 200,000 or so clones, about 89% seen once. The CDR3 totals 14 residues. Per the germline V gene, CDR1 is KGHDR and CDR2 is SFDVKD. The junction had 2 bases not matched to a gene; V was cut back by 2 bases and J by 4 bases. To note about this clone: Antigen unknown.

This TCR was sampled from an adult in good health. The chain couples TRBV24-1 to TRBJ2-5; 8 bases line up with TRBD2. The sample here was peripheral blood, taken on day 0 of MenACWY control vaccination. CDR3 DNA: TGTGCCACCAGTGATTCCGGGAGGGCAGAGACCCAGTACTTC. Translating gives CATSDSGRAETQYF.